The 2 T cell receptor beta chains below were found in one sample sequenced in a study of blood T cell repertoires in COVID-19. The data were produced by immunoSEQ multiplex PCR, yet TCRdb's version contains in-frame clones alone and is incomplete. The sample includes hundreds of thousands of clones, less than 90% of them seen just once. The sequencing input was peripheral blood. The receptors derive from a human donor in a cohort sampled during active COVID-19.

The chain combines TRBV7-3 with TRBJ2-5; 7 bases fit TRBD1. Germline lookup yields CDR1 SGHTA and CDR2 FQGTGA. The CDR3 consists of 13 residues. After removal of 5 bases from V and 5 bases from J, the junction contained 5 bases not matched to a gene. CDR3 nucleotides: TGTGCCAGCAGCCTAGGGGGCTTGGAGACCCAGTACTTC. Its protein is CASSLGGLETQYF.

This clone was observed once. This sequence joins TRBV7-6 and TRBJ2-2; weak D call: TRBD2 (5 bases). This CDR3 is 13 amino acids long. V was shortened by 4 bases and J by 6 bases, with 9 bases between the two germline ends. Germline CDR1 reads SGHVS; CDR2 reads FNYEAQ. In DNA form, the CDR3 reads TGTGCCAGCAGCTCAGGACTCGCCGGGGAGCTGTTTTTT. Protein: CASSSGLAGELFF.